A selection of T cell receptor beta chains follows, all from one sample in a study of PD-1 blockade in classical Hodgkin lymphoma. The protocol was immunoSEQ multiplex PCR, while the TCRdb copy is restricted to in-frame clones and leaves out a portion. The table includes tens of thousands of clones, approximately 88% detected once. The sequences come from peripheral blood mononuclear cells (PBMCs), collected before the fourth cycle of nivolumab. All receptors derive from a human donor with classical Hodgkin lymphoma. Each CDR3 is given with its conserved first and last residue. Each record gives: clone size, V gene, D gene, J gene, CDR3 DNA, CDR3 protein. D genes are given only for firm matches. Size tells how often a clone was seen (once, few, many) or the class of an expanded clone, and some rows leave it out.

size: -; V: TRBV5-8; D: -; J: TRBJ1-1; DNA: TGTGCCAGCAGCTTCATTGGGACGGGGAACACTGAAGCTTTCTTT; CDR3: CASSFIGTGNTEAFF
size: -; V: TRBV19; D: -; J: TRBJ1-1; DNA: TGTGCCAGTATCTTCGACACTGAAGCTTTCTTT; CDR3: CASIFDTEAFF
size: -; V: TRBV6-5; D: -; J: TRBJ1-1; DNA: TGTGCCAGCACCCTCCTTGGGGGGGTCACTGAAGCTTTCTTT; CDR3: CASTLLGGVTEAFF
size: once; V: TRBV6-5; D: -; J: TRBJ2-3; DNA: TGTGCCAGCAGTTTGGGGGTAGGAGATACGCAGTATTTT; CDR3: CASSLGVGDTQYF
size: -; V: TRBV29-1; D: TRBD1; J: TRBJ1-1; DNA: TGCAGCGTTGAGGGGGCAGACAGGGCGGACACTGAAGCTTTCTTT; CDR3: CSVEGADRADTEAFF
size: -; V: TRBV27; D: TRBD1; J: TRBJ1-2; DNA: TGTGCCAGCAGTTACCGCCTGGGACAGAACTATGGCTACACCTTC; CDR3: CASSYRLGQNYGYTF
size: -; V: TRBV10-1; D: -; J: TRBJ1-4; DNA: TGCGCCAGCAGTGAGAACCGGGATGGTGGAAAACTGTTTTTT; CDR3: CASSENRDGGKLFF
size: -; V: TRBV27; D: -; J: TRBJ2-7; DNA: TGTGCCAGCAGTTCGGACTTATACGAGCAGTACTTC; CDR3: CASSSDLYEQYF
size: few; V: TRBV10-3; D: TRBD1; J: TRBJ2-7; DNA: TGTGCCATCAGTGAGCCTGACAGGGGGCAGTACTTC; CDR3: CAISEPDRGQYF
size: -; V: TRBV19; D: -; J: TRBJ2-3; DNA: TGTGCCAGTAGTATTCCGGGCCAGGGGGGTATAGATACGCAGTATTTT; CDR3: CASSIPGQGGIDTQYF
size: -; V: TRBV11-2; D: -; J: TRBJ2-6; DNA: TGTGCCAGCAGCAACCGACGGACCTCTGGGGCCAACGTCCTGACTTTC; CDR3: CASSNRRTSGANVLTF
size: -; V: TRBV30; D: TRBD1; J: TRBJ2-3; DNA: TGTGCCTCAGAACCATTAGAGGGGGCAAAAGATACGCAGTATTTT; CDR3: CASEPLEGAKDTQYF
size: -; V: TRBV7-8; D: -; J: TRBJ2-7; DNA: TGTGCCAGCAGCAAATACTCCTACGAGCAGTACTTC; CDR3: CASSKYSYEQYF
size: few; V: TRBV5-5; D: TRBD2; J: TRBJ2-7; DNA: TGTGCCAGCAGCTTGACGCTAGCGGGAGGAGGGGAGCAGTACTTC; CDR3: CASSLTLAGGGEQYF
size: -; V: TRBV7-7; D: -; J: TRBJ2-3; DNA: TGTGCCAGCAGCCTAGGGCGGGGAAGGGCAGATACGCAGTATTTT; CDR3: CASSLGRGRADTQYF
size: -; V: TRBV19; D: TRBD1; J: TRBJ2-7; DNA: TGTGCCAGTAGTATCTCGACAGGGATCAACTACGAGCAGTACTTC; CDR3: CASSISTGINYEQYF
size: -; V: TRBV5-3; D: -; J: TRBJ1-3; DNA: TGTGCCAGAAGCGAACTACCCCATGAGAACTCTGGAAACACCATATATTTT; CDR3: CARSELPHENSGNTIYF
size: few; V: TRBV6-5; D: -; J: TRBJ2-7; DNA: TGTGCCAGCAGCTTGACTAGTTACGGCTCCTACGAGCAGTACTTC; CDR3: CASSLTSYGSYEQYF
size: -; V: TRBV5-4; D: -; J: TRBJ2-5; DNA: TGTGCCAGCAAACCAGCCGGGTTAACTGGGGAGACCCAGTACTTC; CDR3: CASKPAGLTGETQYF
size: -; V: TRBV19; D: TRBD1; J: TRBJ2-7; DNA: TGTGCCAGTAGTGTCGCGCCGGGACAGGACTACGAGCAGTACTTC; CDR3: CASSVAPGQDYEQYF
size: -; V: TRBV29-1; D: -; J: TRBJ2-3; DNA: TGCAGCGTTGTACTAGTCGGCACAGATACGCAGTATTTT; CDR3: CSVVLVGTDTQYF
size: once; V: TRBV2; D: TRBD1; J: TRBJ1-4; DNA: TGTGCCAGCCGAGGGACAGGGGGCTATGAAAAACTGTTTTTT; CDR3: CASRGTGGYEKLFF
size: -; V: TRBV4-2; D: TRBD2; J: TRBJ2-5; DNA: TGTGCCAGCAGCCAAGTCGTGGGAGCGGGAGGCGAGACCCAGTACTTC; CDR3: CASSQVVGAGGETQYF
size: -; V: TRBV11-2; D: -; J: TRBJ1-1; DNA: TGTGCCAGCAGCTGGGGGTGGACCGGGAACACTGAAGCTTTCTTT; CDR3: CASSWGWTGNTEAFF
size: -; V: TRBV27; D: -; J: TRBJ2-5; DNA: TGTGCCAGCAGTTCCAGGCTCCAAGAGACCCAGTACTTC; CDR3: CASSSRLQETQYF
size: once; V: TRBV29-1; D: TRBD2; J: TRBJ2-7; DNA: TGCAGCGTCAAAGGAATACGGGGACTAGATCCGAAGTTAGCGTACGAGCAGTACTTC; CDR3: CSVKGIRGLDPKLAYEQYF
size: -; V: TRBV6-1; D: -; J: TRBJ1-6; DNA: TGTGCCAGCAGTGAAGGATGGGGTTCACCCCTCCACTTT; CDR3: CASSEGWGSPLHF
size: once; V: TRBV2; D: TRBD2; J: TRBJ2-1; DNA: TGTGCCAGCAGTGAACTGGGCGGGAGGGCCCTTAATGAGCAGTTCTTC; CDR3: CASSELGGRALNEQFF